This T cell receptor beta chain was sequenced during a study of radiation and T cells in renal cell carcinoma. Turning to this clone: Its antigen remains unidentified.

Here immunoSEQ multiplex PCR was the method, and the copy in TCRdb shows in-frame clones only, minus some. The table includes about 34,000 clones, 81% detected once. Overall study findings and caveats: Pretreatment tumor biopsies were lacking, so baseline clonotypes are unknown. From baseline, blood top tumor clonotypes peaked at 2 weeks post-radiation.

Specified time point: blood 4 weeks post-SBRT, at nephrectomy. As to treatment: 15 Gy SBRT to primary tumor, nephrectomy 4 weeks later. Nephrectomy followed 15 Gy stereotactic body radiation by 4 weeks. Clear cell pathology was present in this patient's renal cell carcinoma. V lost 2 bases and J lost 0; bases outside the gene matches: 1. The V gene's germline CDR1 is LNHDA and CDR2 SQIVND (reference sequence). The CDR3 covers 15 residues. This TCR came from a man in his 60s with renal cell carcinoma. The source material was blood, sampled from a patient whose treatment included radiotherapy and nephrectomy. The gene calls are TRBV19 and TRBJ2-3, with 8 positions matching TRBD2. The CDR3 protein is CASSIPSGSTDTQYF. In DNA, the CDR3 is TGTGCCAGTAGTATACCTAGCGGGAGCACAGATACGCAGTATTTT.